These T cell receptor beta chains were read from a single sample in a study of somatic mutations in cytotoxic T cells in rheumatoid arthritis. The repertoire was sequenced with immunoSEQ multiplex PCR; TCRdb's copy has only in-frame clones and lacks some. Of roughly 16,000 clones detected, 80% appear once; the ten largest clones hold roughly 10%. Sequencing used CD8+ T cells sorted from blood. The source of these receptors is an adult with rheumatoid arthritis. Both conserved end residues are part of each CDR3. Fields, in order: J gene, D gene, V gene, clone size, CDR3 DNA, CDR3 protein. The D gene is left open where the match is weak. The size of a clone is reported for some rows only, either as once, few or many, or as a class for expanded clones.

>TRBJ1-4|.|TRBV5-5|.
TGTGCCAGCAGCTGGGACGGACGGCCTAATGAAAAACTGTTTTTT
CASSWDGRPNEKLFF
>TRBJ2-1|.|TRBV19|.
TGTGCCAGTACAGGAGGGGCCAATGAGCAGTTCTTC
CASTGGANEQFF
>TRBJ2-7|TRBD1|TRBV12-5|few
TGTGCTAGTGGTGCGAACGGGACAGGGTATTACGAGCAGTACTTC
CASGANGTGYYEQYF
>TRBJ1-6|.|TRBV5-1|once
TGCGCCAGCAGCTTGGGAGGCTTTAATTCACCCCTCCACTTT
CASSLGGFNSPLHF
>TRBJ1-1|TRBD1|TRBV9|.
TGTGCCAGCAGCGTAGCAGGGACAGGGGCATTTAATGAAGCTTTCTTT
CASSVAGTGAFNEAFF
>TRBJ1-1|.|TRBV30|.
TGTGCCTGGACTCCGAGGGGGGGTTATACTGAAGCTTTCTTT
CAWTPRGGYTEAFF
>TRBJ1-2|.|TRBV27|.
TGTGCCAGCAGTTTATTCGGGGGCAATAACTATGGCTACACCTTC
CASSLFGGNNYGYTF
>TRBJ1-1|.|TRBV15|.
TGTGCCACCAGCAGAGAGGGGCAACAGTCTGAAGCTTTCTTT
CATSREGQQSEAFF
>TRBJ1-4|TRBD1|TRBV6-1|.
TGTGCCAGCAGTGTGGACAGGGGGCTTTATAATGAAAAACTGTTTTTT
CASSVDRGLYNEKLFF
>TRBJ2-2|.|TRBV5-4|.
TGTGCCAGCAGCTTGGAGGGGCCCGGGGAGCTGTTTTTT
CASSLEGPGELFF
>TRBJ2-1|TRBD2|TRBV19|.
TGTGCCAGTAGTACGGCGGGGGGGCTGGGCGATGAGCAGTTCTTC
CASSTAGGLGDEQFF
>TRBJ2-1|.|TRBV5-1|.
TGCGCCAGCAGCTTTGGCAGGAACGAGAATGAGCAGTTCTTC
CASSFGRNENEQFF
>TRBJ2-1|TRBD2|TRBV5-8|once
TGTGCCAGCAGCTTGGGGACTAGCCAGAACAATGAGCAGTTCTTC
CASSLGTSQNNEQFF
>TRBJ2-1|.|TRBV10-2|.
TGCGCCAGCACTTCGGGGGGCGGCGGGTACAATGAGCAGTTCTTC
CASTSGGGGYNEQFF
>TRBJ2-3|TRBD2|TRBV7-6|.
TGTGCCAGCAGCCCCCGACTAGCGGGGGGCACCACAGATACGCAGTATTTT
CASSPRLAGGTTDTQYF
>TRBJ2-7|.|TRBV5-1|.
TGCGCCAGCAGCTTATATACAGCATTACAGGGATACGAGCAGTACTTC
CASSLYTALQGYEQYF
>TRBJ2-1|TRBD2|TRBV9|.
TGTGCCAGCAGCGTAGTGGGGGGGGACAATGAGCAGTTCTTC
CASSVVGGDNEQFF
>TRBJ2-1|TRBD2|TRBV27|.
TGTGCCAGCAGCCCAGGGACTAGCGGGGGGGCAAATGAGCAGTTCTTC
CASSPGTSGGANEQFF
>TRBJ2-1|.|TRBV15|.
TGTGCCACCAGTTCCGACAATGAGCAGTTCTTC
CATSSDNEQFF
>TRBJ2-5|.|TRBV23-1|.
TGCGCCAGCAGTCAACTCGTGAAGGGTGACAGGCAAGAGACCCAGTACTTC
CASSQLVKGDRQETQYF
>TRBJ2-7|TRBD1|TRBV19|.
TGTGCCAGTAGTATAGGAAACAGGGGCGAGCAGTACTTC
CASSIGNRGEQYF
>TRBJ2-5|TRBD2|TRBV6-5|once
TGTGCCAGCAGTTACTGGGCTCGCGGGGGGGGAGAGACCCAGTACTTC
CASSYWARGGGETQYF
>TRBJ2-7|TRBD2|TRBV7-8|.
TGTGCCAGCAGCCAGCGGGGCAGGGACTACGAGCAGTACTTC
CASSQRGRDYEQYF
>TRBJ2-1|TRBD2|TRBV5-8|.
TGTGCCAGCGCGGTAAGCGGGGGGACCTACAATGAGCAGTTCTTC
CASAVSGGTYNEQFF
>TRBJ1-2|TRBD1|TRBV2|medium-sized
TGTGCCAGCAGGTTCACGCCGGGACAGGGGGCTTCCTATGGCTACACCTTC
CASRFTPGQGASYGYTF
>TRBJ2-3|TRBD2|TRBV7-3|.
TGTGCCAGCAGCTTAAACTATGGGCGGGGGGGCCAGGGTACGCAGTATTTT
CASSLNYGRGGQGTQYF
>TRBJ2-7|.|TRBV6-6|.
TGTGCCAGCAGTTATTCAGGGACACGAAGCTCCTACGAGCAGTACTTC
CASSYSGTRSSYEQYF
>TRBJ1-1|.|TRBV28|.
TGTGCCAGCAGAACCCGCTGGGGGAGCACTGAAGCTTTCTTT
CASRTRWGSTEAFF
>TRBJ1-1|.|TRBV12-5|few
TGTGCTAGTGGTTTGGTGGGGTCGGTCACTGAAGCTTTCTTT
CASGLVGSVTEAFF
>TRBJ2-7|TRBD1|TRBV19|once
TGTGCCAGTAGTCCGGGACAGGGCCACTCCTACGAGCAGTACTTC
CASSPGQGHSYEQYF
>TRBJ1-5|.|TRBV28|.
TGTGCCAGCAGTCGCCGAGGGACTGGGCAGCCCCAGCATTTT
CASSRRGTGQPQHF
>TRBJ1-1|.|TRBV2|.
TGTGCCAGCAGTTTATCCTTAAGGGGCACTGAAGCTTTCTTT
CASSLSLRGTEAFF
>TRBJ1-3|.|TRBV10-2|.
TGCGCCAGCAGTGAGCCTGGGGAAAACACCATATATTTT
CASSEPGENTIYF
>TRBJ1-2|TRBD1|TRBV29-1|.
TGCAGCGTTAGAGCGGACAGGGGTCGTTATGGCTACACCTTC
CSVRADRGRYGYTF
>TRBJ2-7|.|TRBV11-2|.
TGTGCCAGCAGCTTAGGGTCCTACGAGCAGTACTTC
CASSLGSYEQYF
>TRBJ2-1|.|TRBV6-5|.
TGTGCCAGCAGCCTGGGCCCAAGGGATGAGCAGTTCTTC
CASSLGPRDEQFF
>TRBJ1-1|.|TRBV29-1|few
TGCAGCGTTGTAAGCAGGTTACACACTGAAGCTTTCTTT
CSVVSRLHTEAFF
>TRBJ2-1|.|TRBV9|.
TGTGCCAGCAGCTTTACACTCCAGGGCAATGAGCAGTTCTTC
CASSFTLQGNEQFF
>TRBJ2-7|.|TRBV5-5|.
TGTGCCAGCAGCTTAGACTACGAGCAGTACTTC
CASSLDYEQYF
>TRBJ2-7|TRBD2|TRBV5-4|.
TGTGCCAGCAGCTTGGGGCTAGCGGGGGGCCGGGGCGAGCAGTACTTC
CASSLGLAGGRGEQYF
>TRBJ1-3|TRBD1|TRBV6-1|.
TGTGCCAGCAGTGAAGCTGGGACAGGGACTGGAAACACCATATATTTT
CASSEAGTGTGNTIYF
>TRBJ2-7|.|TRBV28|.
TGTGCCAGCAGTTTTACTCTACCCAACGAGCAGTACTTC
CASSFTLPNEQYF
>TRBJ2-3|.|TRBV4-2|.
TGTGCCAGCAGCCAGTTCAGTTTGGGCTCAGATACGCAGTATTTT
CASSQFSLGSDTQYF
>TRBJ2-7|.|TRBV7-2|few
TGTGCCAGCAGCTTAGGGGGGGACTACGAGCAGTACTTC
CASSLGGDYEQYF
>TRBJ2-5|TRBD2|TRBV7-6|.
TGTGCCAGCAGCTTGACTAGCATACAGACCCAGTACTTC
CASSLTSIQTQYF
>TRBJ2-7|TRBD2|TRBV6-7|.
TGTGCCAGTTTGCTAGCGGGGGGCCTTAGCTCCTACGAGCAGTACTTC
CASLLAGGLSSYEQYF
>TRBJ1-5|.|TRBV7-2|.
TGTGCCAGCAGCTTGGAATGGGGAGGGGAGGAGAGCAATCAGCCCCAGCATTTT
CASSLEWGGEESNQPQHF
>TRBJ1-4|.|TRBV4-2|.
TGTGCCAGCAGCCAAGACGTACTGGGTTTTGAAAAACTGTTTTTT
CASSQDVLGFEKLFF
>TRBJ1-2|TRBD1|TRBV2|.
TGTGCCAGCAGAGACAGGGGAACCCTCGATGGCTACACCTTC
CASRDRGTLDGYTF
>TRBJ2-1|.|TRBV30|.
TGTGCCTGGAGTGGGGAGAAGTACAGGGGACTCAGCTCCTACAATGAGCAGTTCTTC
CAWSGEKYRGLSSYNEQFF
>TRBJ1-3|.|TRBV2|.
TGTGCCAGCAGCACCGGGACTCTCTCTGGAAACACCATATATTTT
CASSTGTLSGNTIYF
>TRBJ2-2|.|TRBV7-6|.
TGTGCCAGCAGGGGGGAGAGGACCGGGGAGCTGTTTTTT
CASRGERTGELFF
>TRBJ1-1|.|TRBV4-1|.
TGCGCCAGCAGCAAAATCCGGGACACCCCGGTCGGGGCTTTCTTT
CASSKIRDTPVGAFF
>TRBJ1-1|.|TRBV2|few
TGTGCCAGCCTGAAAAGGGAACCTGAAGCTTTCTTT
CASLKREPEAFF
>TRBJ2-5|.|TRBV21-1|.
TGTGCCAGCAGCTGGGCTGGGGGGTGTGGGACCCAGTACTTC
CASSWAGGCGTQYF
>TRBJ2-4|TRBD1|TRBV4-1|.
TGCGCCAGCAGCCAAGTACTACAGGGGGACATTCAGTACTTC
CASSQVLQGDIQYF
>TRBJ1-2|TRBD1|TRBV9|.
TGTGCCAGCAGCGCCAGCAGGGGGGGGGTAGGTAGGGACTATGGCTACACCTTC
CASSASRGGVGRDYGYTF